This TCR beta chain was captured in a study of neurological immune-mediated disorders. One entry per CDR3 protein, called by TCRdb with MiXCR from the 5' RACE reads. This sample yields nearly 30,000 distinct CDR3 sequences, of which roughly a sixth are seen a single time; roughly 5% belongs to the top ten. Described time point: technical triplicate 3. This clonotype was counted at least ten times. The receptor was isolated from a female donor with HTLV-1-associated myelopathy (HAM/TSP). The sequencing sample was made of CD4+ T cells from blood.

CDR3 DNA: TGTGCCAGCAGTCCAACTAGGGCGGGAATCTACGAGCAGTACTTC. Translation gives CASSPTRAGIYEQYF. This chain connects TRBV27 to TRBJ2-7; tentative D call: TRBD2 (6 bases). The V gene lost 5 bases and the J gene lost 3 bases, with 17 bases spanning the gap. Per germline, CDR1 MNHEY and CDR2 SMNVEV (reference sequence). The CDR3 is 15 residues long.